Presented here are 31 T cell receptor beta chains from one specimen sequenced in a study of persistence of HIV-infected CD4 T cells. For these TCRs, the target antigens are not known. Stimulation used 8.5 to 10 ug/mL lysate from CMV-infected fibroblasts. CD40L-negative CD69-negative CD45RO-high memory CD4+ T cells were sorted as populations depleted of antigen-responding cells. The immunoSEQ assay was version 4, run in survey mode. The data were produced by immunoSEQ multiplex PCR, yet TCRdb's version contains in-frame clones alone and is incomplete. This sample has approximately 27,000 clones, with more than 75% found just once. Source: CD4+ T cells sorted from PBMCs after 18-hour stimulation, taken from a patient who received antiretroviral therapy. These receptors were collected from an adult woman with HIV who was CMV-seropositive.

The chain joins TRBV7-8 to TRBJ1-1; 8 nucleotides agree with TRBD1. The CDR3 covers 15 residues. The V and J ends lost 5 bases and 3 bases, in that order; junction bases with no gene match: 8. Germline V gives CDR1 SGHVS, CDR2 FQNEAQ. The CDR3 here is CASSGLTGDYTEAFF. The CDR3 nucleotides are TGTGCCAGCAGCGGACTGACAGGGGACTACACTGAAGCTTTCTTT.

The rearrangement joins TRBV19 to TRBJ2-1, with 7 positions matching TRBD1. The length of the CDR3 is 15 residues. Germline CDR1 LNHDA, CDR2 SQIVND (reference sequence). Germline trimming cut 4 bases from V and 5 bases from J; bases unmatched to any gene: 8. The CDR3 reads CASSTTGTINNEQFF. CDR3 sequence (DNA): TGTGCCAGTAGTACGACAGGGACCATCAACAATGAGCAGTTCTTC.

The genes are TRBV29-1 and TRBJ1-1; maybe TRBD1 (5 bases). V shed 7 bases and J shed 1 base, with 16 bases lying between them. The CDR3 runs 14 residues. Germline V gene sequence: CDR1 SQVTM, CDR2 ANQGSEA. CDR3 loop: CSASLGAQNTEAFF. CDR3 DNA: TGCAGCGCCTCCCTCGGGGCTCAGAACACTGAAGCTTTCTTT. The full variable domain, rest sourced from reference TRBV29-1 and TRBJ1-1, is SAVISQKPSRDICQRGTSLTIQCQVDSQVTMMFWYRQQPGQSLTLIATANQGSEATYESGFVIDKFPISRPNLTFSTLTVSNMSPEDSSIYLCSASLGAQNTEAFFGQGTRLTVV.

The V gene is TRBV28, the J gene TRBJ1-5; TRBD1 might be the D (6 bases). CDR1 and CDR2 (germline): MDHEN, SYDVKM. The CDR3 runs 14 residues. Between the trimmed V and J ends, which lost 5 bases and 3 bases, there was a span of 11 bases. CDR3 in DNA: TGTGCCAGCAGTCCCCGGGACACCAATCAGCCCCAGCATTTT. Protein: CASSPRDTNQPQHF.

The chain uses TRBV19 and TRBJ2-1, with D perhaps TRBD2 (5 bases). Germline CDR1 reads LNHDA; CDR2 reads SQIVND (reference sequence). Trimming stripped 0 bases from V and 6 bases from J, with 9 bases between. The CDR3 sequence is 14 residues long. In nucleotides, the CDR3 is TGTGCCAGTAGTATAGATCGGGGTTCCAATGAGCAGTTCTTC. Translating gives CASSIDRGSNEQFF.

The V gene is TRBV19, the J gene TRBJ1-5, with D possibly matching TRBD1 (6 bases). Germline V lookup: CDR1 LNHDA, CDR2 SQIVND (reference sequence). The CDR3 length is 13 residues. The V end was cut by 6 bases, the J end by 5 bases, with 11 bases between. CDR3 residues: CASSQTGHQPQHF. The CDR3 nucleotides are TGTGCCAGTAGCCAGACAGGCCATCAGCCCCAGCATTTT.

V gene TRBV6-5 combines with J gene TRBJ1-2; D gene ambiguous. V lost 0 bases, J lost 4 bases, and 6 bases lay in between. The germline CDR1 and CDR2 sequences are MNHEY and SVGAGI. This CDR3 is 13 amino acids long. The CDR3 bases are TGTGCCAGCAGTTACTCCGAGACCTATGGCTACACCTTC. It yields the protein CASSYSETYGYTF.

The gene calls are TRBV24-1 and TRBJ2-1; D may be TRBD1 (7 bases). Trimming shortened V by 4 bases and J by 1 base, and 13 bases separated the two germline ends. This CDR3 comprises 16 residues. Germline V gives CDR1 KGHDR, CDR2 SFDVKD. This chain's CDR3 is CATSEYRGGSYNEQFF. CDR3 nucleotides: TGTGCCACCAGTGAATACAGGGGAGGATCCTACAATGAGCAGTTCTTC.

In nucleotides, the CDR3 is TGTGCCAGCAGTGAATACGGTAATTCACCCCTCCACTTT. Protein: CASSEYGNSPLHF. The rearrangement uses TRBV25-1 and TRBJ1-6; no definite D call. V lost 0 bases and J 6 bases, leaving 3 bases between the germline ends. The CDR3 runs to 13 residues. In germline, CDR1 is MGHDK, CDR2 SYGVNS.

The gene calls are TRBV7-3 and TRBJ2-5; D possibly corresponds to TRBD1 (5 bases). Germline-derived CDR1 and CDR2 are SGHTA and FQGTGA. The CDR3 spans 13 residues. Trimming cost V 5 bases and J 7 bases, with 14 bases left between them. The CDR3 DNA reads TGTGCCAGCAGCCTAGGGGCTTCCTCGACCCAGTACTTC. Translated, it gives CASSLGASSTQYF. Full variable domain (outside the CDR3, taken from reference TRBV7-3 and TRBJ2-5): GAGVSQTPSNKVTEKGKYVELRCDPISGHTALYWYRQSLGQGPEFLIYFQGTGAADDSGLPNDRFFAVRPEGSVSTLKIQRTERGDSAVYLCASSLGASSTQYFGPGTRLLVL.

The chain links TRBV30 to TRBJ1-1, with no clear D. CDR3 length: 13 residues. Deletions cut 3 bases from V and 0 bases from J, with 8 bases between. Germline V gives CDR1 GTSNPN, CDR2 SVGIG (reference sequence). Here the CDR3 DNA reads TGTGCCTGGAGGGACGGGATGAACACTGAAGCTTTCTTT. This encodes CAWRDGMNTEAFF.

The chain links TRBV7-2 to TRBJ1-3, with unresolved D. CDR3 length equals 16 residues. Germline values: CDR1 SGHTA, CDR2 FQGNSA. The germline V and J ends were trimmed by 3 bases and 0 bases, with 12 bases remaining between them. CDR3 residues: CASSFMDGSSGNTIYF. For the CDR3, the DNA is TGTGCCAGCAGCTTTATGGACGGGAGCTCTGGAAACACCATATATTTT.

The chain links TRBV27 to TRBJ1-6; tentatively, D is TRBD1 (5 bases). V was trimmed by 8 bases and J by 7 bases, leaving 21 bases between them. Germline CDR1 and CDR2: MNHEY and SMNVEV (reference sequence). This CDR3 comprises 16 residues. The CDR3 protein is CASSQGRGFPNSPLHF. In DNA, the CDR3 is TGTGCCAGCTCCCAAGGAAGGGGCTTTCCGAATTCACCCCTCCACTTT.

The rearrangement uses TRBV19 and TRBJ2-1; 15 positions match TRBD2. The V segment lost 6 bases and the J segment 0 bases; nucleotides outside the gene matches: 9. The CDR3 is 19 amino acids. Germline-derived CDR1 and CDR2 are LNHDA and SQIVND (reference sequence). CDR3 protein: CASSLNGLAGGSSYNEQFF. The CDR3 region has the DNA TGTGCCAGTAGCCTAAACGGACTAGCGGGGGGGAGCTCCTACAATGAGCAGTTCTTC.

The chain recombines TRBV2 with TRBJ1-2, with 9 bases identical to TRBD1. This CDR3 spans 13 amino acids. Unmatched junction bases numbered 6, after V lost 7 bases and J lost 6 bases. CDR1 is SNHLY, CDR2 FYNNEI, per germline. This CDR3 is CASKKTGGDGYTF. As DNA, the CDR3 is TGTGCCAGCAAAAAGACAGGGGGAGATGGCTACACCTTC. Filled out from reference TRBV2 and TRBJ1-2, the complete variable domain reads EPEVTQTPSHQVTQMGQEVILRCVPISNHLYFYWYRQILGQKVEFLVSFYNNEISEKSEIFDDQFSVERPDGSNFTLKIRSTKLEDSAMYFCASKKTGGDGYTFGSGTRLTVV.

This clone was observed a single time. This chain connects TRBV5-4 to TRBJ1-4, with D unclear. Trimming took off 0 bases at V and 8 bases at J, with 8 bases between the two ends. Looked up from germline, CDR1 is SGHNT and CDR2 is YYREEE (reference sequence). This CDR3 has 13 amino acids. The CDR3: CASSLDGGEKLFF. DNA of the CDR3: TGTGCCAGCAGCTTGGATGGCGGGGAAAAACTGTTTTTT.

The J gene is TRBJ2-1, the V gene TRBV6-5, with a weak D call TRBD2 (5 bases). Germline lookup yields CDR1 MNHEY and CDR2 SVGAGI. There are 14 residues in the CDR3. The germline V and J ends were trimmed by 4 bases and 9 bases, with 16 bases remaining between them. CDR3 amino acids: CASSSGLPSGEQFF. The CDR3 nucleotides are TGTGCCAGCAGTTCCGGACTGCCCTCGGGTGAGCAGTTCTTC.

There are a few counts of this clone. The gene calls are TRBV5-5 and TRBJ1-5; 11 bases line up with TRBD1. Germline CDR1 and CDR2: SGHKS and YYEKEE (reference sequence). The CDR3 runs 15 residues. V shed 5 bases and J 4 bases; nucleotides not matched to a gene: 5. This chain's CDR3 is CASSAGTGGNQPQHF. The CDR3 DNA sequence: TGTGCCAGCAGTGCCGGGACAGGGGGGAATCAGCCCCAGCATTTT.

This chain connects TRBV7-3 to TRBJ2-7; TRBD1 agrees at 7 bases. Per germline, CDR1 SGHTA and CDR2 FQGTGA. The CDR3 contains 13 residues. Trimming cost V 2 bases and J 5 bases; bases outside gene matches: 3. CDR3 sequence reads: CASSLDRVDEQYF. In DNA, the CDR3 is TGTGCCAGCAGCTTAGACAGGGTCGACGAGCAGTACTTC. Supplemented by reference TRBV7-3 and TRBJ2-7, the full variable domain reads GAGVSQTPSNKVTEKGKYVELRCDPISGHTALYWYRQSLGQGPEFLIYFQGTGAADDSGLPNDRFFAVRPEGSVSTLKIQRTERGDSAVYLCASSLDRVDEQYFGPGTRLTVT.

The chain links TRBV20-1 to TRBJ2-5; 8 nucleotides line up with TRBD2. CDR1 is DFQATT, CDR2 SNEGSKA, per germline (reference sequence). The CDR3 is 13 amino acids. V shed 3 bases and J 4 bases; nucleotides not matched to a gene: 4. The CDR3 sequence: CSASQAGGETQYF. The CDR3 region has the DNA TGCAGTGCTAGTCAGGCGGGGGGAGAGACCCAGTACTTC.

This chain joins TRBV5-1 and TRBJ1-2; TRBD1 is a possible D gene (5 bases). The V gene's germline CDR1 is SGHRS and CDR2 YFSETQ. The CDR3 extends over 17 amino acids. V dropped 4 bases and J dropped 3 bases, with 22 bases sitting between them. CDR3 in amino acids: CASSPGPSVGMDYGYTF. CDR3 DNA sequence: TGCGCCAGCAGCCCGGGGCCCTCGGTGGGAATGGACTATGGCTACACCTTC.

Sample share makes this clone medium-sized. The rearrangement links TRBV5-5 to TRBJ2-2, with D possibly TRBD1 on 5 matching bases. The CDR3 has 14 amino acids. V lost 5 bases, J lost 6 bases, and 14 bases lay in between. Germline V gene lookup returns CDR1 SGHKS and CDR2 YYEKEE (reference sequence). For the CDR3, the DNA is TGTGCCAGCAGAAAAACAGGTTGGGCCGGGGAGCTGTTTTTT. This translates into CASRKTGWAGELFF.

The CDR3 region is CAWSVDRRSPLHF. The DNA for the CDR3 is TGTGCCTGGAGTGTAGACAGAAGATCACCCCTCCACTTT. This chain joins TRBV30 and TRBJ1-6, with D perhaps TRBD1 (5 bases). V gave up 0 bases and J gave up 10 bases, with 10 bases separating them. In germline, CDR1 is GTSNPN, CDR2 SVGIG (reference sequence). This CDR3 is built from 13 residues.

V usage is TRBV10-2 and J usage is TRBJ2-3, with 14 bases matching TRBD2. The CDR3 length is 17 residues. The V and J ends lost 6 bases and 4 bases, in that order; junction bases with no gene match: 9. The germline V gene has CDR1 WSHSY and CDR2 SAAADI. CDR3 DNA sequence: TGCGCCAGCAGGACTAGCGGGGGGGCCGGTTTCGCAGATACGCAGTATTTT. Its translation is CASRTSGGAGFADTQYF.

The genes are TRBV7-3 and TRBJ2-3; 8 positions match TRBD2. Germline assignment: CDR1 SGHTA and CDR2 FQGTGA. This CDR3 has 16 residues. V lost 0 bases and J lost 3; bases outside the gene matches: 5. The CDR3 loop is CASSLTAGGLTDTQYF. CDR3 DNA sequence: TGTGCCAGCAGCTTAACGGCGGGGGGCTTGACAGATACGCAGTATTTT.

The CDR3 DNA sequence: TGTGCCAGCAGCCCTCTCGGGGCCAACGTCCTGACTTTC. Translating it yields CASSPLGANVLTF. The gene calls are TRBV9 and TRBJ2-6; no reliable D call. The V end was cut by 4 bases, the J end by 4 bases, with 6 bases between. Germline V CDR1 and CDR2: SGDLS, YYNGEE. The CDR3 is made up of 13 amino acids.

This sequence joins TRBV5-1 and TRBJ1-4, with D uncertain. Germline CDR1 is SGHRS and CDR2 is YFSETQ. This CDR3 spans 15 amino acids. Trimming removed 3 bases from V and 0 bases from J, with 9 bases in between. CDR3: CASSSGTATNEKLFF. The CDR3 DNA follows: TGCGCCAGCAGCTCGGGAACAGCAACTAATGAAAAACTGTTTTTT.

The gene calls are TRBV20-1 and TRBJ2-5; D not resolved. The CDR3 has 11 residues. With 4 bases removed from V and 1 base from J, the gap between germline ends came to 4 bases. Germline CDR1 and CDR2: DFQATT and SNEGSKA (reference sequence). The CDR3 is CSATPQETQYF. Here the CDR3 DNA reads TGCAGTGCTACCCCCCAAGAGACCCAGTACTTC.

CDR3 bases: TGCAGCGTTGAGGGACTAGCGGGTATATACAATGAGCAGTTCTTC. It specifies CSVEGLAGIYNEQFF. The chain uses TRBV29-1 and TRBJ2-1, with TRBD2 matching over 12 bases. This CDR3 is 15 amino acids long. Germline assignment: CDR1 SQVTM and CDR2 ANQGSEA. The trim removed 3 bases at V and 4 bases at J, leaving 4 bases unmatched.

This chain links TRBV5-1 with TRBJ2-1, with 7 positions matching TRBD1. Germline V lookup: CDR1 SGHRS, CDR2 YFSETQ. V trimming: 4 bases; J trimming: 3 bases; junction bases outside the gene matches: 1. The CDR3 extends over 13 amino acids. The DNA of the CDR3 is TGCGCCAGCAGCCGGGACAGCTACAATGAGCAGTTCTTC. It encodes CASSRDSYNEQFF.

The rearrangement joins TRBV19 to TRBJ1-1, with unresolved D. Germline CDR1 LNHDA, CDR2 SQIVND (reference sequence). There are 13 residues in the CDR3. Trimming shortened V by 5 bases and J by 4 bases, and 11 bases separated the two germline ends. The DNA of the CDR3 is TGTGCCAGTAGTCCGGATGGTCCCACTGAAGCTTTCTTT. It encodes CASSPDGPTEAFF.